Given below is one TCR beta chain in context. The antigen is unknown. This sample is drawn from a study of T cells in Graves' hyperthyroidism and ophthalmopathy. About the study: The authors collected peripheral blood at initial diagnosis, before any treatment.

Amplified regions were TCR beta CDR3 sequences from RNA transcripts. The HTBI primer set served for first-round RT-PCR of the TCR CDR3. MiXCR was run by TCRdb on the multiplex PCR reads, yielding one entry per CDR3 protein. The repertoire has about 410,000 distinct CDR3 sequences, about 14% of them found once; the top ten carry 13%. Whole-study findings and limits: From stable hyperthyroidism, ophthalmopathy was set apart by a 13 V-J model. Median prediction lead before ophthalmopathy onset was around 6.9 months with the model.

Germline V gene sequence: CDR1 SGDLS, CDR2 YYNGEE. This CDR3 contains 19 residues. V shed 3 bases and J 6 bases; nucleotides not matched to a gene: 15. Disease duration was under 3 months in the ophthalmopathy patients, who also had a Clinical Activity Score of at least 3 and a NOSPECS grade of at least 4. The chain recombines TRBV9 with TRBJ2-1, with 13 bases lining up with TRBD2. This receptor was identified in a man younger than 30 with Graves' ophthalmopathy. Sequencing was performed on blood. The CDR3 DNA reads TGTGCCAGCAGCGCACCGGGACTAGCGGGAATTGGCAACTTCAATGAGCAGTTCTTC. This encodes CASSAPGLAGIGNFNEQFF.